The present T cell receptor (beta chain) was sequenced within a study of cytomegalovirus exposure and HLA in healthy donors. From germline, CDR1 is MNHEY and CDR2 SVGAGI. The CDR3 is made up of 11 amino acids. With 5 bases removed from V and 8 bases from J, the gap between germline ends came to 9 bases. The assay was immunoSEQ multiplex PCR, and TCRdb's table has in-frame clones only and misses some. Of about 170,000 clones listed, 87% were seen once; the top ten hold more than 1.2%. The sequenced sample was PBMCs. The chain is built from TRBV6-5 and TRBJ1-2; no definite D call. This clonotype originated in a woman aged 25-40 years in good health and CMV-seronegative. The DNA of the CDR3 is TGTGCCAGCAGTAACGGAGGGGGCTACACCTTC. Protein product: CASSNGGGYTF.